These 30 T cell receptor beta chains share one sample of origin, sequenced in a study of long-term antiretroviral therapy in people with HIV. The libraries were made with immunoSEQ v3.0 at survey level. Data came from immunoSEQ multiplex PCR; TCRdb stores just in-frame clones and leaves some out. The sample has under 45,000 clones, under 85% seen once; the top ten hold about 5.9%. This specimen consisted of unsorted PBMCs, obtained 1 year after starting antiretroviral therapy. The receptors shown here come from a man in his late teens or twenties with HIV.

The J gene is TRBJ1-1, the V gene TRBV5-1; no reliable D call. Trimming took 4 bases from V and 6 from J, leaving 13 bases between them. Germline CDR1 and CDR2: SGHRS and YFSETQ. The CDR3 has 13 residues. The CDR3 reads CASSPPRGAEAFF. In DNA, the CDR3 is TGCGCCAGCAGCCCCCCTCGAGGTGCTGAAGCTTTCTTT.

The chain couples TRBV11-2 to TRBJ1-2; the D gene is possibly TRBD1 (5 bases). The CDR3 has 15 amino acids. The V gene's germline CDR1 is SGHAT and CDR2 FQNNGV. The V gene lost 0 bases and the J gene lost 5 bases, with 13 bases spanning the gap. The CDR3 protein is CASSLEIGTSYGYTF. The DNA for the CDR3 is TGTGCCAGCAGCTTAGAAATTGGGACGTCTTATGGCTACACCTTC.

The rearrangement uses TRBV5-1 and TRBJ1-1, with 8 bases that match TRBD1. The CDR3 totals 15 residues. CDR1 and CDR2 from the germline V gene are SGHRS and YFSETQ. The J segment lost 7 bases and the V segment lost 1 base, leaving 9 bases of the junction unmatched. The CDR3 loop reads CASSLSGGALDEAFF. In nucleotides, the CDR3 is TGCGCCAGCAGCTTGTCAGGGGGCGCCTTGGATGAAGCTTTCTTT.

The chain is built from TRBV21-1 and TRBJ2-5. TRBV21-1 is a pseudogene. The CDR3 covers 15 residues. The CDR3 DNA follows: TGTGCCAGCAGCAAAGATAGGCAACGGCAAGAGACCCAGTACTTC. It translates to CASSKDRQRQETQYF.

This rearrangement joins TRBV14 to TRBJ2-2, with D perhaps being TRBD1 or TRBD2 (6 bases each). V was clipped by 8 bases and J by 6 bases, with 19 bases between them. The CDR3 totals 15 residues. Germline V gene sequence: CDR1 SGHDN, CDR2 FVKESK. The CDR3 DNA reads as TGTGCCAGCCTCGCCAATCAAAGGGGGGCCGGGGAGCTGTTTTTT. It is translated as CASLANQRGAGELFF.

CDR3: CAIITPPSGQNQPQHF. CDR3 DNA: TGTGCCATCATCACCCCACCCTCGGGACAAAATCAGCCCCAGCATTTT. The J gene is TRBJ1-5, the V gene TRBV10-3, with D possibly TRBD1 on 6 matching bases. There are 16 residues in the CDR3. Germline V CDR1 and CDR2: ENHRY, SYGVKD. V lost 7 bases and J 4 bases, leaving 20 bases between the germline ends.

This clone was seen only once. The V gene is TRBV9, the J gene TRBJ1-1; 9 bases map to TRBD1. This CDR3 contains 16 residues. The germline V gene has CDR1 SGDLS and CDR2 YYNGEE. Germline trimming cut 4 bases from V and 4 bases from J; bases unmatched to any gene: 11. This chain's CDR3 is CASSPRQGGPGTEAFF. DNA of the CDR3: TGTGCCAGCAGCCCCCGACAGGGGGGACCAGGCACTGAAGCTTTCTTT.

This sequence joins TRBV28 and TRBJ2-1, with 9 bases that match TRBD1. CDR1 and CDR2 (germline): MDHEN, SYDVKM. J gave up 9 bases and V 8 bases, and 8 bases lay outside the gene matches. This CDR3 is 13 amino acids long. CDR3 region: CASSGTGHVEQFF. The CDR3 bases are TGTGCCAGCTCCGGGACAGGGCACGTTGAGCAGTTCTTC.

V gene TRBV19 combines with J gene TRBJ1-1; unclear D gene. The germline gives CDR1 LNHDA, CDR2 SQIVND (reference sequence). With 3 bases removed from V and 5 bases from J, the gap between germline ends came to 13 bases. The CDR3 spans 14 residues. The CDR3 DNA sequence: TGTGCCAGTAGTATTCTGGAGTTTGGGACTGAAGCTTTCTTT. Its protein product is CASSILEFGTEAFF.

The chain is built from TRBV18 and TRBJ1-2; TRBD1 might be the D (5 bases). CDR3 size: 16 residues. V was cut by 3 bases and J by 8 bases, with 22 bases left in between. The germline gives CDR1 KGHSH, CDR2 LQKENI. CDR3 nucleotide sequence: TGTGCCAGCTCACCCGGCGAAGAGCCAGGGCCCCAGGGCTACACCTTC. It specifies CASSPGEEPGPQGYTF.

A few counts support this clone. As DNA, the CDR3 is TGTGCCAGTAGTCCAGGGCCCCGGGCCGGGGAGCTGTTTTTT. It translates to CASSPGPRAGELFF. The chain uses TRBV19 and TRBJ2-2; tentatively, D is TRBD1 (5 bases). CDR3 length equals 14 residues. Trimming took 5 bases from V and 6 from J, leaving 13 bases between them. Germline V gene data show CDR1 as LNHDA and CDR2 as SQIVND (reference sequence).

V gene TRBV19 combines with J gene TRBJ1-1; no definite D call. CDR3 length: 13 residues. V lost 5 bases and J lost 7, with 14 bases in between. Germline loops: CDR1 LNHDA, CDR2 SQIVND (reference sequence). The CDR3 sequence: CASSDPSKNEAFF. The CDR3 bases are TGTGCCAGTAGTGACCCTAGCAAGAATGAAGCTTTCTTT.

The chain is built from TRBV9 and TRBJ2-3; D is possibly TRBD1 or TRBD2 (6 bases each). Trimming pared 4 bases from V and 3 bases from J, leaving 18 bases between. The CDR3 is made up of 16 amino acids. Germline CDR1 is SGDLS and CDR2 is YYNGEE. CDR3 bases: TGTGCCAGCAGCACTCGGGTTGAGGGGGGTACAGATACGCAGTATTTT. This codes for CASSTRVEGGTDTQYF. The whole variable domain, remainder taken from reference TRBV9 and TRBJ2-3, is DSGVTQTPKHLITATGQRVTLRCSPRSGDLSVYWYQQSLDQGLQFLIQYYNGEERAKGNILERFSAQQFPDLHSELNLSSLELGDSALYFCASSTRVEGGTDTQYFGPGTRLTVL.

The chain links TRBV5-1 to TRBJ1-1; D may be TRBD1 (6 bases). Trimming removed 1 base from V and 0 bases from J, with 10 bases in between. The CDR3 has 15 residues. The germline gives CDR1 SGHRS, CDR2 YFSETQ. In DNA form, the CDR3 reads TGCGCCAGCAGCTTGACAGGGACAATGAACACTGAAGCTTTCTTT. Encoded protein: CASSLTGTMNTEAFF.

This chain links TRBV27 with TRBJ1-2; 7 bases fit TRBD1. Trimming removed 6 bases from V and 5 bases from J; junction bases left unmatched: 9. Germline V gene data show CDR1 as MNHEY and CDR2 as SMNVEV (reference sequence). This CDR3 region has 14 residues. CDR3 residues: CASRLTGSGYGYTF. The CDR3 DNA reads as TGTGCCAGCAGGCTGACAGGGAGCGGGTATGGCTACACCTTC.

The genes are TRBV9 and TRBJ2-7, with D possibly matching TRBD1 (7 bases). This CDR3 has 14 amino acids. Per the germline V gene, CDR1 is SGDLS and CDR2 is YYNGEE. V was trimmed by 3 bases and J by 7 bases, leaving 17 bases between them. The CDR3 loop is CASSEGAGGREQYF. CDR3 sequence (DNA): TGTGCCAGCAGCGAGGGGGCCGGGGGTCGGGAGCAGTACTTC.

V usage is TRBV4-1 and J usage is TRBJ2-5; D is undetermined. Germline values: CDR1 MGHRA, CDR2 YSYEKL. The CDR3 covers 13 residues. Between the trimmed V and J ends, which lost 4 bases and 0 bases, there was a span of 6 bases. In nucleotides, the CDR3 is TGCGCCAGCAGCCCAACGTACCAAGAGACCCAGTACTTC. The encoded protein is CASSPTYQETQYF.

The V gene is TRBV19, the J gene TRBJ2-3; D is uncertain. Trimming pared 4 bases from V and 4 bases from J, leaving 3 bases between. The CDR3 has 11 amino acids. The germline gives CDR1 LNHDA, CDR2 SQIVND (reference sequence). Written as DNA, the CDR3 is TGTGCCAGTAGTAACCCAGATACGCAGTATTTT. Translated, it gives CASSNPDTQYF.

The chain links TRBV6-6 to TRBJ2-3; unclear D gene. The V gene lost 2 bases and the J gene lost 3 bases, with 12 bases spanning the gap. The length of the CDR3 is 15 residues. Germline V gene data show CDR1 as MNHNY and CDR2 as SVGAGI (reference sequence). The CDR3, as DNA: TGTGCCAGCAGTTACCGAGCGAGTAAGACAGATACGCAGTATTTT. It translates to CASSYRASKTDTQYF.

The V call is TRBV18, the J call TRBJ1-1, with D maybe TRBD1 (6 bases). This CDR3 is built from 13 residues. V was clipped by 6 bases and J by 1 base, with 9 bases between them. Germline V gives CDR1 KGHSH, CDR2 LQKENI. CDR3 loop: CASSPGQNTEAFF. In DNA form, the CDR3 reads TGTGCCAGCTCTCCGGGACAGAACACTGAAGCTTTCTTT.

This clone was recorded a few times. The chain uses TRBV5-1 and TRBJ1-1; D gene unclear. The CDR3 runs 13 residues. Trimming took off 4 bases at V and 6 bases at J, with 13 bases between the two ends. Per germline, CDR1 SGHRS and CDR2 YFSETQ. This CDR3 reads CASSQDPLSEAFF. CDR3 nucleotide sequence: TGCGCCAGCAGCCAGGACCCGTTATCTGAAGCTTTCTTT.

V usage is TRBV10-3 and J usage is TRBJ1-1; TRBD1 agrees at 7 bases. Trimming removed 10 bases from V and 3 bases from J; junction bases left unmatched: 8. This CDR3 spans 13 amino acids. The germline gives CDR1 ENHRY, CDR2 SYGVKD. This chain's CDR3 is CATQTGRDTEAFF. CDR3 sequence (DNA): TGTGCCACTCAGACAGGGAGGGACACTGAAGCTTTCTTT.

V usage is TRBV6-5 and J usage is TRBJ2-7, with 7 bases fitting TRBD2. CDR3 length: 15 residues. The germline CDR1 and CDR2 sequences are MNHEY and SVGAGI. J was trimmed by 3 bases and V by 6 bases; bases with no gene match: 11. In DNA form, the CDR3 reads TGTGCCAGCAGGACCGGGGTGGCTAGCGGCTACGAGCAGTACTTC. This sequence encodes CASRTGVASGYEQYF.

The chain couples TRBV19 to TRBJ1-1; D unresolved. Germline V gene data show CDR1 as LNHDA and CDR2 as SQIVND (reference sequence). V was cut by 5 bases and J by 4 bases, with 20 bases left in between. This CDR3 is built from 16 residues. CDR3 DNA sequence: TGTGCCAGTAGTTCCCTCTGGAGGCAGGCAGGCACTGAAGCTTTCTTT. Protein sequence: CASSSLWRQAGTEAFF.

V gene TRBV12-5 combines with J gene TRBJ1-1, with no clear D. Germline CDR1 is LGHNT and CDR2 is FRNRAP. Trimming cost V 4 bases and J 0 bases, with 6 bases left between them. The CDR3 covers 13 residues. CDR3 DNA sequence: TGTGCTAGTGGTTCGGGCATGAACACTGAAGCTTTCTTT. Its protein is CASGSGMNTEAFF.

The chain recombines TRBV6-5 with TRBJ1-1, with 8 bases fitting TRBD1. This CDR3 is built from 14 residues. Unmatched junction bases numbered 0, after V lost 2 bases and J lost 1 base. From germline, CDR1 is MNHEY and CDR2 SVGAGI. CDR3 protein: CASSYGQGNTEAFF. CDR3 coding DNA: TGTGCCAGCAGTTACGGACAGGGGAACACTGAAGCTTTCTTT.

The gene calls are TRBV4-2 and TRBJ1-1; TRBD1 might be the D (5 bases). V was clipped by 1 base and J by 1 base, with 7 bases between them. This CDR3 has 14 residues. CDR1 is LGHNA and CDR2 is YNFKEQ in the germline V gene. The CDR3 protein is CASSQVRGNTEAFF. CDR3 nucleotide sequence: TGTGCCAGCAGCCAAGTGAGGGGGAACACTGAAGCTTTCTTT.

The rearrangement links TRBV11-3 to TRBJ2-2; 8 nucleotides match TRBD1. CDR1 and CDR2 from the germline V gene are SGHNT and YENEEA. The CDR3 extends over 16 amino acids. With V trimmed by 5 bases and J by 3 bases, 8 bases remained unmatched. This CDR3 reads CASSNPTGEYTGELFF. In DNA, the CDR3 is TGTGCCAGCAGCAACCCGACAGGGGAGTACACCGGGGAGCTGTTTTTT. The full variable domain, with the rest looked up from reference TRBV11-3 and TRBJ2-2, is EAGVVQSPRYKIIEKKQPVAFWCNPISGHNTLYWYLQNLGQGPELLIRYENEEAVDDSQLPKDRFSAERLKGVDSTLKIQPAELGDSAVYLCASSNPTGEYTGELFFGEGSRLTVL.

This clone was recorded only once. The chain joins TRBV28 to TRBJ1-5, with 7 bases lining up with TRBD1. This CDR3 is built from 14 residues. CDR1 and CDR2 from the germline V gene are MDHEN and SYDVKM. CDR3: CVSRRDSSNQPQHF. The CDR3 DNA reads TGTGTTAGCAGGCGGGACAGCTCCAATCAGCCCCAGCATTTT. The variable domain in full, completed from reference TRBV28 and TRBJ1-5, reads DVKVTQSSRYLVKRTGEKVFLECVQDMDHENMFWYRQDPGLGLRLIYFSYDVKMKEKGDIPEGYSVSREKKERFSLILESASTNQTSMYLCVSRRDSSNQPQHFGDGTRLSIL.

The CDR3 sequence: CASTLTGGDYGYTF. The CDR3 bases are TGTGCCAGTACCCTGACAGGGGGCGACTATGGCTACACCTTC. The V and J genes are TRBV19 and TRBJ1-2, with TRBD1 matching over 10 bases. The V gene's germline CDR1 is LNHDA and CDR2 SQIVND (reference sequence). The trim removed 7 bases at V and 3 bases at J, leaving 5 bases unmatched. The CDR3 is 14 amino acids.